These 2 T cell receptor beta chains came from one sample sequenced in a study of CD8 T cells in Susac syndrome. The authors reverse transcribed 0.5 to 1 ug RNA with random hexamers. Via MiXCR, TCRdb re-called the immunoSEQ multiplex PCR reads, giving one row per CDR3 protein. The sample records some 140,000 distinct CDR3 sequences, 95% being singletons. The material sequenced was CD8+ T cells from PBMCs. The receptors were sampled from a human donor with Susac syndrome.

This chain links TRBV27 with TRBJ1-1; D is undetermined. V was clipped by 5 bases and J by 1 base, with 8 bases between them. Germline V gene sequence: CDR1 MNHEY, CDR2 SMNVEV (reference sequence). The CDR3 loop spans 13 amino acids. CDR3 protein: CASSRQANTEAFF. For the CDR3, the DNA is TGTGCCAGCAGTCGTCAGGCGAACACTGAAGCTTTCTTT.

This clonotype was seen only once. The chain is built from TRBV29-1 and TRBJ2-2; D is perhaps TRBD2 (5 bases). Per the germline V gene, CDR1 is SQVTM and CDR2 is ANQGSEA. The germline V and J ends were trimmed by 1 base and 0 bases, with 6 bases remaining between them. This CDR3 region has 14 residues. CDR3: CSVEGGPNTGELFF. The DNA of the CDR3 is TGCAGCGTTGAAGGAGGGCCGAACACCGGGGAGCTGTTTTTT.